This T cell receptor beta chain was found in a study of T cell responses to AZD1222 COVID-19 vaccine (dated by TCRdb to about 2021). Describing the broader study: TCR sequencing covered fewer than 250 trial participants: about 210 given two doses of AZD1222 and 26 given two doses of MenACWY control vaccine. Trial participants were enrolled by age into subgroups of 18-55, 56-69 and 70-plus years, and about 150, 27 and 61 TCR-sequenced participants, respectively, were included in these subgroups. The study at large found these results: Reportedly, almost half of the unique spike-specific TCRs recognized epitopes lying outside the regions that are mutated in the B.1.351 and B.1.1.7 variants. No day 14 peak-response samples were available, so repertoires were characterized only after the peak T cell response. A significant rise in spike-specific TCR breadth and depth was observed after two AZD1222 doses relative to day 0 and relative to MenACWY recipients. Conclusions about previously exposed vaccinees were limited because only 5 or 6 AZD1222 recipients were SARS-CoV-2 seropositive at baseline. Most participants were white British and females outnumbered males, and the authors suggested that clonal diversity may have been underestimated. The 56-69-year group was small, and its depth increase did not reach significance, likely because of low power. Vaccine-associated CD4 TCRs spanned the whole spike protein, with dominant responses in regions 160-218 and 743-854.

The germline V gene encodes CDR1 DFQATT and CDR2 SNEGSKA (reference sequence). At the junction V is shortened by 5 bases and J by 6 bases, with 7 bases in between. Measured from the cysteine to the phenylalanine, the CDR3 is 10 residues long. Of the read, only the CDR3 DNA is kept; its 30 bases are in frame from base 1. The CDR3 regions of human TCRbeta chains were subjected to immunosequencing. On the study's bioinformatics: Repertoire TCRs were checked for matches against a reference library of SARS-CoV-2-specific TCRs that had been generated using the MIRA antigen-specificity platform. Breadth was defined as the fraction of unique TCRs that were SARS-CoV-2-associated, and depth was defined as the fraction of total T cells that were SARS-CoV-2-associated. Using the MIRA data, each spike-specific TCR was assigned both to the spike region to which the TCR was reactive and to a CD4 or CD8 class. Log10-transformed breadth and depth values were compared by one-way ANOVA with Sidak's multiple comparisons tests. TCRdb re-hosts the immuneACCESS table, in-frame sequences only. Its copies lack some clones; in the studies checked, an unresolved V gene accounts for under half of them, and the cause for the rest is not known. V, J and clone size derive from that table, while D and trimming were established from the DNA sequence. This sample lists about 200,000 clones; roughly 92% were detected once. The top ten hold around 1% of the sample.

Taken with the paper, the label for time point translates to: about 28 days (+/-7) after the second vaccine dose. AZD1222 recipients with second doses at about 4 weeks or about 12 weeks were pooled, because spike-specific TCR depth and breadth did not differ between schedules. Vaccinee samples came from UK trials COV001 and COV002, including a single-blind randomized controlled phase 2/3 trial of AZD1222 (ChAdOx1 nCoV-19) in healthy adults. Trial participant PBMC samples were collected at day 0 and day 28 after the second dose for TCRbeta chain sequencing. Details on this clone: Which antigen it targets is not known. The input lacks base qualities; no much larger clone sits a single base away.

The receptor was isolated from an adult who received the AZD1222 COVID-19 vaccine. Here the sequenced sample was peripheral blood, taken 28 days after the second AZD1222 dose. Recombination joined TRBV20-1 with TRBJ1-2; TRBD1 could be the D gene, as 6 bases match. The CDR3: CSAHRDGYTF. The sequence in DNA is TGCAGTGCTCACAGGGATGGCTACACCTTC.